This T cell receptor beta chain was obtained from a study of cytomegalovirus exposure and HLA in healthy donors. General study findings and limits: Three of the chains that were CMV-associated were confirmed in vitro to be specific for CMV antigens. The availability of immune exposure information extended only to CMV serostatus. Equally common other TCR beta chains were less clonally expanded than HLA-associated ones, a later analysis found.

As to this clone: Its antigen is not known.

With 60 Vbeta and 13 Jbeta primers, the PCR was carried out. Clones were sequenced by immunoSEQ multiplex PCR, and TCRdb holds only the in-frame ones, with some missing. The specimen's table records approximately 52,000 clones. CDR3 size: 15 residues. Trimming took off 7 bases at V and 4 bases at J, with 18 bases between the two ends. Germline V gives CDR1 MNHEY, CDR2 SMNVEV (reference sequence). This clonotype was obtained from a woman in her sixties in good health and CMV-seropositive. Specimen: PBMCs. The V gene is TRBV27, the J gene TRBJ2-3; TRBD2 might be the D (7 bases). CDR3 nucleotides: TGTGCCAGCACCCCCTGGGGGGGCGGCGCAGATACGCAGTATTTT. The encoded protein is CASTPWGGGADTQYF.